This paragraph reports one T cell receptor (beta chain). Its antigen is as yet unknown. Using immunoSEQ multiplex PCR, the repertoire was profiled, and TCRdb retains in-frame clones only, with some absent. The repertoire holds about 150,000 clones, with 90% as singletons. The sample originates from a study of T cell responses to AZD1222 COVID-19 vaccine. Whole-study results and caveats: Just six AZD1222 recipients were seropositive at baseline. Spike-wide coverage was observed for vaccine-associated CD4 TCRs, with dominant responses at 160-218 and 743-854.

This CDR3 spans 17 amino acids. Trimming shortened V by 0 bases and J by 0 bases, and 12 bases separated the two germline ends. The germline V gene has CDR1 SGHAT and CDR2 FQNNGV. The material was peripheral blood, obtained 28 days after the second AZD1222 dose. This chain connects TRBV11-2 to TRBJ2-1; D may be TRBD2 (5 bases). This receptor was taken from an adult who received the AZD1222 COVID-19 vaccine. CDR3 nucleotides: TGTGCCAGCAGCTTAGATCGGAGGAAGAGCTCCTACAATGAGCAGTTCTTC. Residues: CASSLDRRKSSYNEQFF.